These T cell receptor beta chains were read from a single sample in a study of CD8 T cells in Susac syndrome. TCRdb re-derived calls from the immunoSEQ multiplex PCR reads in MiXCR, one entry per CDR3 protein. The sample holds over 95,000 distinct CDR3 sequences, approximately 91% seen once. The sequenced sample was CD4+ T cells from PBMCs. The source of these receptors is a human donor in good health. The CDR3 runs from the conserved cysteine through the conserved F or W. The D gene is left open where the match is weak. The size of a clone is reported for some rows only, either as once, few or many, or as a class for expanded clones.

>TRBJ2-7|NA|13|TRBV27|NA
TGTGCCAGCAAGGCAGCCAATCCCTCCGAGCAGTACTTC
CASKAANPSEQYF
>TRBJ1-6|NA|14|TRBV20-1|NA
TGCAGTGCAGTTGACGGCCCGGATAATTCACCCCTCCACTTT
CSAVDGPDNSPLHF
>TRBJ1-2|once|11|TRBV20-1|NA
TGCAGTGCTAGGGGGAGGTATGGCTACACCTTC
CSARGRYGYTF
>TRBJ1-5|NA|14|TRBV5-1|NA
TGCGCCAGCAGCTTGTCGGGCATAGGTCAGCCCCAGCATTTT
CASSLSGIGQPQHF
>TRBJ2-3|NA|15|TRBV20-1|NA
TGCAGTGCTAGAGGACTTACCACAGGGCCCGATACGCAGTATTTT
CSARGLTTGPDTQYF
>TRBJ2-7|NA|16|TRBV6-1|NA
TGTGCCAGCAGGCGCGATGGTTTGGGGGGATTCGGGGAGCAGTACTTC
CASRRDGLGGFGEQYF
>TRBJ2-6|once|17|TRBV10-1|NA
TGCGCCAGCAGTGACCTCTGGACCGGCTCTGGGGCCAACGTCCTGACTTTC
CASSDLWTGSGANVLTF
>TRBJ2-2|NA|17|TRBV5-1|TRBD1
TGCGCCAGCAGCTCGTCCCGACAGGGCGCGAACACCGGGGAGCTGTTTTTT
CASSSSRQGANTGELFF
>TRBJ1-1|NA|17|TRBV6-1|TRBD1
TGTGCCAGCAGTGAAGCTGGGACAGGGCTGTTGAACACTGAAGCTTTCTTT
CASSEAGTGLLNTEAFF
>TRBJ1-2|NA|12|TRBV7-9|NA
TGTGCCAGCAGCCGTACAGGGAATGGCTACACCTTC
CASSRTGNGYTF
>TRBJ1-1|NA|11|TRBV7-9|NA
TGTGCCAGCAATGGCAACACTGAAGCTTTCTTT
CASNGNTEAFF
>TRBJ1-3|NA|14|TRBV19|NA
TGTGCCAGTAGTATAACGCGGACTGGAAACACCATATATTTT
CASSITRTGNTIYF
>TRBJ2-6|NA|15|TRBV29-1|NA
TGCAGCGTTAGGACACCTGGCTCTGGGGCCAACGTCCTGACTTTC
CSVRTPGSGANVLTF
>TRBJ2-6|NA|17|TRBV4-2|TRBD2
TGTGCCAGCAGCCAAGTTCGGGGGGGCTCTGGGGCCAACGTCCTGATTTTC
CASSQVRGGSGANVLIF
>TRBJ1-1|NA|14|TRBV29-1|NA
TGCAGCGTTGGGACCGGAGGGCTGAACACTGAAGCTTTCTTT
CSVGTGGLNTEAFF
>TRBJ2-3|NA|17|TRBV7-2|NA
TGTGCCAGCAGCTTAGCCCCAGGGGGAGGGGGGGTTGATACGCAGTATTTT
CASSLAPGGGGVDTQYF
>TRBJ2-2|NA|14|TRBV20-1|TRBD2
TGCAGTGCCGGCGGACTAGCGAACACCGGGGAGCTGTTTTTT
CSAGGLANTGELFF
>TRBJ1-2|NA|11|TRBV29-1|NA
TGCAGCGTTCACTTTAACTATGGCTACACCTTC
CSVHFNYGYTF
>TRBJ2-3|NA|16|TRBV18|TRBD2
TGTGCCAGCTCACCCGGCGCTAGCGGAAACACAGATACGCAGTATTTT
CASSPGASGNTDTQYF
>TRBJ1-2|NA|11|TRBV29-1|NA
TGCAGCGTTGACACAGTCTATGGCTACACCTTC
CSVDTVYGYTF
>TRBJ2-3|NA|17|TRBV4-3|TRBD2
TGCGCCAGCAGCCAAGATCTTAATCCTAGCGGAACAGATACGCAGTATTTT
CASSQDLNPSGTDTQYF
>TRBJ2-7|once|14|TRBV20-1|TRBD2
TGCAGTGCCTTTACTAGCGGGAGGGCCGTCGAGCAGTACTTC
CSAFTSGRAVEQYF
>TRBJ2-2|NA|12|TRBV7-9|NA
TGTGCCAGCAGCTCGGGAGTCGGGGAGCTGTTTTTT
CASSSGVGELFF
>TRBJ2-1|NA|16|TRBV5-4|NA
TGTGCCAGCAGCTTGGGCGGGCCTATCAGGCTGGGTGAGCAGTTCTTC
CASSLGGPIRLGEQFF
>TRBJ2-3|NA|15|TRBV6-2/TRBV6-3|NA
TGTGCCAGCAGTTTCGCCGGACAATTCACAGATACGCAGTATTTT
CASSFAGQFTDTQYF
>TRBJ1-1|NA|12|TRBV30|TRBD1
TGTGCCTGGAGTAACACAGGGGCTGAAGCTTTCTTT
CAWSNTGAEAFF
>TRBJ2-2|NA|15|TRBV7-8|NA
TGTGCCAGCAGCTTAAAGAGAGTGAACACCGGGGAGCTGTTTTTT
CASSLKRVNTGELFF
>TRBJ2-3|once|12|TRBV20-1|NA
TGCAGTGCTAGAAGAAGCACAGATACGCAGTATTTT
CSARRSTDTQYF